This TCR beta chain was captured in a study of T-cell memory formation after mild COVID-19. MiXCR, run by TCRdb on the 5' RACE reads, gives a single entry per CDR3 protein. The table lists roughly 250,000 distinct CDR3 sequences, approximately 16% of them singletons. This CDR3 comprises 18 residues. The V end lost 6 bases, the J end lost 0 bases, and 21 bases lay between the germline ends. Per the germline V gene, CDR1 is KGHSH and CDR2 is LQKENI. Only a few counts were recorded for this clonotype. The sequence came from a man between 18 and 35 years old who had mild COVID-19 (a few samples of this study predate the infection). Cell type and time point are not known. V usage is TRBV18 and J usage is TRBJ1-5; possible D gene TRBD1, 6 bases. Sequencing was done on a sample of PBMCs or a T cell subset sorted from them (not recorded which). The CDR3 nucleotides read TGTGCCAGCTCCCTCTCCCCCGGACAGCAGATTAGCAATCAGCCCCAGCATTTT. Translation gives CASSLSPGQQISNQPQHF. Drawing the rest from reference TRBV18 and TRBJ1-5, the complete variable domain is NAGVMQNPRHLVRRRGQEARLRCSPMKGHSHVYWYRQLPEEGLKFMVYLQKENIIDESGMPKERFSAEFPKEGPSILRIQQVVRGDSAAYFCASSLSPGQQISNQPQHFGDGTRLSIL.